These 13 T cell receptor beta chains came from one sample sequenced in a study of OX40 agonist ivuxolimab in advanced cancers. Profiled with immunoSEQ multiplex PCR; TCRdb holds only in-frame clones, not every one. The table lists roughly 46,000 clones, around nine tenths of them singletons. The sample in question was CD4+ or CD8+ T cells sorted from blood, obtained in a trial of the OX40 agonist ivuxolimab. The receptors stem from an adult with an advanced solid tumor such as melanoma, head and neck, liver or kidney cancer.

The CDR3 nucleotides read TGTGCCAGCAGCCATCCCGGGACAGGAAGCGAGCAGTACTTC. Its protein product is CASSHPGTGSEQYF. The rearrangement links TRBV14 to TRBJ2-7, with 8 bases fitting TRBD1. CDR3 length: 14 amino acids. V gave up 3 bases and J gave up 6 bases; unmatched junction bases: 7. CDR1 and CDR2 (germline): SGHDN, FVKESK.

V gene TRBV6-1 combines with J gene TRBJ2-7; D may be TRBD1 or TRBD2 (5 bases each). The CDR3 extends over 13 amino acids. The V gene's germline CDR1 is MNHNS and CDR2 SASEGT. Deletions cut 4 bases from V and 3 bases from J, with 10 bases between. The CDR3 is CASSVRGFYEQYF. The DNA for the CDR3 is TGTGCCAGCAGTGTCCGGGGCTTCTACGAGCAGTACTTC.

This chain uses TRBV30 with TRBJ1-1, with D unclear. This CDR3 is 14 amino acids long. Trimming took off 3 bases at V and 2 bases at J, with 13 bases between the two ends. Per germline, CDR1 GTSNPN and CDR2 SVGIG (reference sequence). DNA for the CDR3: TGTGCCTGGAGCCCTACGGCCCTAAACACTGAAGCTTTCTTT. Protein: CAWSPTALNTEAFF.

The chain joins TRBV19 to TRBJ1-2; 7 positions agree with TRBD1. Germline V lookup: CDR1 LNHDA, CDR2 SQIVND (reference sequence). The CDR3 extends over 12 amino acids. V trimming: 10 bases; J trimming: 5 bases; junction bases outside the gene matches: 7. Here the CDR3 DNA reads TGTGCCACCTCCGGGACAGCATATGGCTACACCTTC. The encoded protein is CATSGTAYGYTF.

V and J are TRBV6-6 and TRBJ1-1, with TRBD1 identical over 8 bases. Germline V gene lookup returns CDR1 MNHNY and CDR2 SVGAGI (reference sequence). The J segment lost 0 bases and the V segment lost 7 bases, leaving 7 bases of the junction unmatched. This CDR3 has 15 residues. The CDR3 DNA follows: TGTGCCAGCATAGTTGGACAGGGAATGAACACTGAAGCTTTCTTT. Amino acids: CASIVGQGMNTEAFF.

V and J are TRBV28 and TRBJ2-1; D might be TRBD1 (5 bases). This CDR3 has 16 residues. CDR1 is MDHEN and CDR2 is SYDVKM in the germline V gene. The germline V and J ends were trimmed by 3 bases and 2 bases, with 14 bases remaining between them. CDR3 nucleotides: TGTGCCAGCAGTTTTACTGGCAGGGCGCCCTACAATGAGCAGTTCTTC. Amino acid sequence: CASSFTGRAPYNEQFF. Full variable domain (outside the CDR3, taken from reference TRBV28 and TRBJ2-1): DVKVTQSSRYLVKRTGEKVFLECVQDMDHENMFWYRQDPGLGLRLIYFSYDVKMKEKGDIPEGYSVSREKKERFSLILESASTNQTSMYLCASSFTGRAPYNEQFFGPGTRLTVL.

This clone was recorded only once. The V call is TRBV10-3, the J call TRBJ2-7, with 8 bases that match TRBD1. V dropped 6 bases and J dropped 5; count of bases not matched to a gene: 6. Germline V gives CDR1 ENHRY, CDR2 SYGVKD. CDR3 length: 13 amino acids. CDR3 coding DNA: TGTGCCATCAGCCTACAGGGGGGTAACGAGCAGTACTTC. Encoded protein: CAISLQGGNEQYF.

The rearrangement joins TRBV2 to TRBJ1-5; D possibly corresponds to TRBD1 (5 bases). V was pared by 4 bases and J by 6 bases, with 19 bases between. Germline V gene lookup returns CDR1 SNHLY and CDR2 FYNNEI. This CDR3 has 16 amino acids. CDR3 nucleotide sequence: TGTGCCAGCAGTGGGAGGTTTTGGGCAAGGGGTCAGCCCCAGCATTTT. It yields the protein CASSGRFWARGQPQHF. Together with reference TRBV2 and TRBJ1-5, the CDR3 gives the full variable domain: EPEVTQTPSHQVTQMGQEVILRCVPISNHLYFYWYRQILGQKVEFLVSFYNNEISEKSEIFDDQFSVERPDGSNFTLKIRSTKLEDSAMYFCASSGRFWARGQPQHFGDGTRLSIL.

The rearrangement links TRBV7-2 to TRBJ2-2, with TRBD1 matching over 8 bases. CDR3 length: 15 residues. Unmatched junction bases numbered 5, after V lost 2 bases and J lost 6 bases. Germline V gene data show CDR1 as SGHTA and CDR2 as FQGNSA. The CDR3 region is CASSLYRGVSGELFF. For the CDR3, the DNA is TGTGCCAGCAGCTTATACAGGGGGGTATCCGGGGAGCTGTTTTTT.

The chain couples TRBV2 to TRBJ2-2, with 8 bases lining up with TRBD1. The V and J ends lost 10 bases and 7 bases, in that order; junction bases with no gene match: 11. CDR3 length equals 14 residues. Germline V CDR1 and CDR2: SNHLY, FYNNEI. For the CDR3, the DNA is TGTGCCACCCGGGCAGGGGGCATCGGCGGGGAGCTGTTTTTT. Translated, it gives CATRAGGIGGELFF.

The chain couples TRBV5-1 to TRBJ2-1; 7 bases match TRBD2. This CDR3 is built from 14 residues. The V and J ends lost 6 bases and 4 bases, in that order; junction bases with no gene match: 7. Germline values: CDR1 SGHRS, CDR2 YFSETQ. CDR3 in DNA: TGCGCCAGCACCCTCGCGGGAGTGTACAATGAGCAGTTCTTC. Amino acids: CASTLAGVYNEQFF.

In DNA form, the CDR3 reads TGTGCCAGCAGACGGAACACTGAAGCTTTCTTT. This encodes CASRRNTEAFF. The chain employs TRBV27 and TRBJ1-1, with D unclear. Germline V gives CDR1 MNHEY, CDR2 SMNVEV (reference sequence). The CDR3 is 11 residues long. V lost 6 bases and J lost 1, with 3 bases in between.

As to this clone: At one of its ends the junction is not consistent with the germline gene, which may arise from a read error. The chain has TRBV18 and TRBJ1-5; TRBD1 matches 11 bases. This CDR3 spans 15 amino acids. Looked up from germline, CDR1 is KGHSH and CDR2 is LQKENI. This CDR3 is CAGSLDGTGGQPQHF. The DNA for the CDR3 is TGTGCCGGCTCACTGGACGGGACAGGGGGTCAGCCCCAGCATTTT.